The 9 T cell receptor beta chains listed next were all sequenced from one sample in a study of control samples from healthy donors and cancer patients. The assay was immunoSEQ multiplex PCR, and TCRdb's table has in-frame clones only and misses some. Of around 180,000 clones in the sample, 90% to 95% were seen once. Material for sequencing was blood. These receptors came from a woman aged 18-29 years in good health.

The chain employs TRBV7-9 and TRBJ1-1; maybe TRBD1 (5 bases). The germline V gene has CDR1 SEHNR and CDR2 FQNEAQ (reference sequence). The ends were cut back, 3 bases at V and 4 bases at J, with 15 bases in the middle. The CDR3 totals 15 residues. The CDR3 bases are TGTGCCAGCAGCTTCCAAGCGGGGGGAGGCACTGAAGCTTTCTTT. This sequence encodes CASSFQAGGGTEAFF.

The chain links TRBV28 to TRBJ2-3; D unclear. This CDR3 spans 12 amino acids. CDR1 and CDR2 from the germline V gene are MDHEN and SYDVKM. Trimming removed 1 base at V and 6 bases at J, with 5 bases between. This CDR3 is CASSLLSDTQYF. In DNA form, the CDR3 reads TGTGCCAGCAGTTTATTGAGCGATACGCAGTATTTT.

The CDR3 spells CASSRDRDDYGYTF. The DNA of the CDR3 is TGTGCCAGTAGTAGGGACAGGGATGACTATGGCTACACCTTC. The genes are TRBV19 and TRBJ1-2; the match to TRBD1 covers 9 bases. The CDR3 spans 14 residues. Losses at the gene ends were 4 bases for V and 3 bases for J; bases not matched to a gene: 3. CDR1 is LNHDA, CDR2 SQIVND, per germline (reference sequence).

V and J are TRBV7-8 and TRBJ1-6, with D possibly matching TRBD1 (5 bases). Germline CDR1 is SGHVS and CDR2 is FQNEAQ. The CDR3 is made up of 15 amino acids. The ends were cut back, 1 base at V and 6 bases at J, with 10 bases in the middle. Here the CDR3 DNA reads TGTGCCAGCAGCTTAGTCGCAGGGAGTAATTCACCCCTCCACTTT. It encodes CASSLVAGSNSPLHF.

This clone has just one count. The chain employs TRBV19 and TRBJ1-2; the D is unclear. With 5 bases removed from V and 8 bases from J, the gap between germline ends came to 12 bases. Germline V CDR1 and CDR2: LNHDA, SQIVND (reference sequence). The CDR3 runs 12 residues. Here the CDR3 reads CASSERAGGYTF. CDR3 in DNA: TGTGCCAGTAGTGAGAGGGCAGGAGGCTACACCTTC.

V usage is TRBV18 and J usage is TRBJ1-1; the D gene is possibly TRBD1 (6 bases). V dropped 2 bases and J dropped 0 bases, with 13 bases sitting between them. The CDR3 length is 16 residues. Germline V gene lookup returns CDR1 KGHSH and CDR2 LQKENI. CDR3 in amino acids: CASSPARGVVNTEAFF. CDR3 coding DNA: TGTGCCAGCTCACCAGCCAGGGGTGTTGTGAACACTGAAGCTTTCTTT. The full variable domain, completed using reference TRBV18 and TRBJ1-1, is NAGVMQNPRHLVRRRGQEARLRCSPMKGHSHVYWYRQLPEEGLKFMVYLQKENIIDESGMPKERFSAEFPKEGPSILRIQQVVRGDSAAYFCASSPARGVVNTEAFFGQGTRLTVV.

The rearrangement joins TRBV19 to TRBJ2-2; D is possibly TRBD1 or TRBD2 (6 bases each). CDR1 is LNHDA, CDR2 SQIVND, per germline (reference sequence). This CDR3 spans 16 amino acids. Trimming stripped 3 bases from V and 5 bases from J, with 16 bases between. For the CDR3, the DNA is TGTGCCAGTAGTATGTACGGGGGCCGTAGGACCGGGGAGCTGTTTTTT. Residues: CASSMYGGRRTGELFF.

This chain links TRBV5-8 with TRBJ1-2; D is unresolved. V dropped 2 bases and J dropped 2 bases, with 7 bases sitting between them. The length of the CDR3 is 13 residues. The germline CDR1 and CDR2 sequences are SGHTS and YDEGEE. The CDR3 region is CASSFSPNYGYTF. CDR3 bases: TGTGCCAGCAGCTTTAGCCCAAACTATGGCTACACCTTC.

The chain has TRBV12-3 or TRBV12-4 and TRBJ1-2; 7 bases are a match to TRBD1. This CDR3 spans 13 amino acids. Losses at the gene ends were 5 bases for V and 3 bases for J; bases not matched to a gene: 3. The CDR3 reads CASSIGTDYGYTF. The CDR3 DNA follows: TGTGCCAGCAGTATCGGGACAGACTATGGCTACACCTTC.